This T cell receptor beta chain was observed in a study of cytomegalovirus exposure and HLA in healthy donors. Whole-study results and caveats: Later genetic work tied a missense DCLRE1C variant to beta-chain V and J trimming.

The PCR made use of 60 Vbeta and 13 Jbeta primers. Some clones are missing from TCRdb's copy, which holds only in-frame ones; the method was immunoSEQ multiplex PCR. The sample lists about 200,000 clones, 60% to 85% seen once, with 15% to 18% in the top ten. With regard to this clone: Its antigen is not known.

V was pared by 3 bases and J by 5 bases, with 12 bases between. Per the germline V gene, CDR1 is SGDLS and CDR2 is YYNGEE. This CDR3 has 15 amino acids. This chain joins TRBV9 and TRBJ1-6; perhaps TRBD1 as D (6 bases). This clonotype was obtained from a man in his forties in good health and CMV-seronegative. The sample comprised PBMCs. CDR3 sequence: CASSAGTLNNSPLHF. DNA for the CDR3: TGTGCCAGCAGCGCCGGGACATTGAATAATTCACCCCTCCACTTT.